A single T cell receptor (beta chain) is shown here with its context. V lost 4 bases and J lost 4; bases outside the gene matches: 9. Germline V gene lookup returns CDR1 SGHRS and CDR2 YFSETQ. The CDR3 has 15 amino acids. Sequencing was performed with immunoSEQ multiplex PCR; in TCRdb, only in-frame clones are kept and a portion is missing. The sample holds 62,000 or so clones, roughly 75% seen once. The data are from a study of blood T cell repertoires in COVID-19. Across the study: There were acute and convalescent COVID-19 samples, and they came from the United States, Italy and Spain.

This chain joins TRBV5-1 and TRBJ2-5, with TRBD1 identical over 8 bases. The sequence was collected from a man aged 60 to 69 with COVID-19, enrolled during active disease. Sequenced input: peripheral blood. The CDR3 DNA sequence: TGCGCCAGCAGCGGTCGGACAGGGACAGGAGAGACCCAGTACTTC. Its translation is CASSGRTGTGETQYF.